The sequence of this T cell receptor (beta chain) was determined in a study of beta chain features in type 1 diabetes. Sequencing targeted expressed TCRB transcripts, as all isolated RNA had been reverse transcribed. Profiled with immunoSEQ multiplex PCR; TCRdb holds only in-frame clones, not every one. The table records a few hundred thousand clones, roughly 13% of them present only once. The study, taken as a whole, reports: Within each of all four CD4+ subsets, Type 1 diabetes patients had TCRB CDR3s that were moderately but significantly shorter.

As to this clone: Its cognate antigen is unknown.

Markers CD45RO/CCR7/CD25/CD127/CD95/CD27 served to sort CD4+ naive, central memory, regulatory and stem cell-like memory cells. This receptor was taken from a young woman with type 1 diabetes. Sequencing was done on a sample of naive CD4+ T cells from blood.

The CDR3 coding sequence is TGTGCCAGCAGCTCTCTGGACAGGGCGCGGGAAAAACTGTTTTTT. It yields the protein CASSSLDRAREKLFF. The chain combines TRBV5-6 with TRBJ1-4, with 8 nucleotides matching TRBD1. The CDR3 sequence is 15 residues long. V lost 3 bases to trimming and J lost 8 bases; unmatched junction nucleotides: 9. Germline-derived CDR1 and CDR2 are SGHDT and YYEEEE.